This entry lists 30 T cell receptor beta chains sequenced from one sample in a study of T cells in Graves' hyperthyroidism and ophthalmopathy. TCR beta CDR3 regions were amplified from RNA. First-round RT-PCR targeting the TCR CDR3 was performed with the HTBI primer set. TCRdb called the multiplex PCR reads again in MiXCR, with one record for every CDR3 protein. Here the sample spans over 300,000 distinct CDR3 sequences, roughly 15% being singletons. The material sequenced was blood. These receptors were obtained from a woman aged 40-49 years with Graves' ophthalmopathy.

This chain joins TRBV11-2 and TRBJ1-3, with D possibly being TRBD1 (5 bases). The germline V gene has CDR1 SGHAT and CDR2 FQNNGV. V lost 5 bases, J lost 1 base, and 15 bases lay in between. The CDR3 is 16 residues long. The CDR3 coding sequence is TGTGCCAGCAGCCCGAGAATCGGGGGATCTGGAAACACCATATATTTT. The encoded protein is CASSPRIGGSGNTIYF.

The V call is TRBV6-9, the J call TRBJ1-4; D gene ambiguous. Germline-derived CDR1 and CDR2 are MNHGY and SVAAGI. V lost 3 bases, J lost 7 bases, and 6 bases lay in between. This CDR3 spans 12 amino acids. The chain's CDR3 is CASSYQPEKLFF. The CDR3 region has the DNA TGTGCCAGCAGTTACCAACCTGAAAAACTGTTTTTT.

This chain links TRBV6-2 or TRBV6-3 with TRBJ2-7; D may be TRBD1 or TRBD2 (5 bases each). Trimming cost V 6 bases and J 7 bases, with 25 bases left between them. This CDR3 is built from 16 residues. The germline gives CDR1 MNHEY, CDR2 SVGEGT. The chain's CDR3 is CASSHPTETFTGEQYF. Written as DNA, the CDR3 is TGTGCCAGCAGCCATCCGACAGAAACGTTTACGGGAGAGCAGTACTTC.

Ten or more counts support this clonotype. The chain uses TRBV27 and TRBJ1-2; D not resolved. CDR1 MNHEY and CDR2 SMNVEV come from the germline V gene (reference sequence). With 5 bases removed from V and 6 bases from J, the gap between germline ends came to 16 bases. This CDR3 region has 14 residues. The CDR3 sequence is CASSPRGGPNGYTF. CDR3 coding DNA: TGTGCCAGCAGTCCTCGGGGAGGGCCGAATGGCTACACCTTC.

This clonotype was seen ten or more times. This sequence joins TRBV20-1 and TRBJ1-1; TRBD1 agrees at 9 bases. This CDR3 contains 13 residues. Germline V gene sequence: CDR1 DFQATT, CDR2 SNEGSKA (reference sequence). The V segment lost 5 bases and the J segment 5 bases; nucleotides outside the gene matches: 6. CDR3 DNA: TGCAGTGCTCCGGACAGGGGAAGAACTGAAGCTTTCTTT. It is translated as CSAPDRGRTEAFF.

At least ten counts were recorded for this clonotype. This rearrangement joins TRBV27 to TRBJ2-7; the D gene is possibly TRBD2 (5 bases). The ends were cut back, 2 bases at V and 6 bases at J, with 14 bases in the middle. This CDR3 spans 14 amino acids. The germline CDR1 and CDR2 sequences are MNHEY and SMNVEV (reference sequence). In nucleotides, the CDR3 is TGTGCCAGCAGTTTACGGGTCGGGGTTACCGAGCAGTACTTC. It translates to CASSLRVGVTEQYF.

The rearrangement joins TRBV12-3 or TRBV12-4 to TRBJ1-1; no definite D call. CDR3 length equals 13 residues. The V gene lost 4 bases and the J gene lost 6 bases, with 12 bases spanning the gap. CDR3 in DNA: TGTGCCAGCAGTTCGGGAGGGTACGCTGAAGCTTTCTTT. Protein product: CASSSGGYAEAFF.

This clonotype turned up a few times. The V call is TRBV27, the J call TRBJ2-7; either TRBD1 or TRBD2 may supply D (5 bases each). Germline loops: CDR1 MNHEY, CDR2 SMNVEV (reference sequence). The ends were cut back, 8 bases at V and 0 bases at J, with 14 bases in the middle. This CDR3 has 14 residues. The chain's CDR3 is CASGTGAFSYEQYF. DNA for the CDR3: TGTGCCAGCGGCACCGGGGCCTTCTCCTACGAGCAGTACTTC.

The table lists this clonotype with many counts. The CDR3 is CSASGQGISYEQYF. DNA for the CDR3: TGCAGTGCATCGGGACAGGGGATATCCTACGAGCAGTACTTC. The V and J genes are TRBV20-1 and TRBJ2-7; TRBD1 agrees at 10 bases. The ends lost 6 bases at V and 1 base at J; junction bases unmatched: 6. Germline loops: CDR1 DFQATT, CDR2 SNEGSKA (reference sequence). The CDR3 is 14 residues long.

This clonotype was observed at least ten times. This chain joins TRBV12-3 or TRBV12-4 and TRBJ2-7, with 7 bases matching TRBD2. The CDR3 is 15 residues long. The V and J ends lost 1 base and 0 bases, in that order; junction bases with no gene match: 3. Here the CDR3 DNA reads TGTGCCAGCAGTTTAGACGGGGGGAGCTCCTACGAGCAGTACTTC. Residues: CASSLDGGSSYEQYF.

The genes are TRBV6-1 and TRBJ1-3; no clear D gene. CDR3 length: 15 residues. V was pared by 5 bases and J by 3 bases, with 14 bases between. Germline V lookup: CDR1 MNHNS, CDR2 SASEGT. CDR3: CASSYSDHLGNTIYF. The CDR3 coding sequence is TGTGCCAGCAGTTATTCCGACCATCTTGGAAACACCATATATTTT.

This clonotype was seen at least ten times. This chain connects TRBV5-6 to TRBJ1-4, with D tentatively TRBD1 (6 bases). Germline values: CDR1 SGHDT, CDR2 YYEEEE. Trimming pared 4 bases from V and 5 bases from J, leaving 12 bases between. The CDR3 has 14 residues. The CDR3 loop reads CASSEDRRNEKLFF. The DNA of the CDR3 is TGTGCCAGCAGCGAGGACAGAAGAAATGAAAAACTGTTTTTT.

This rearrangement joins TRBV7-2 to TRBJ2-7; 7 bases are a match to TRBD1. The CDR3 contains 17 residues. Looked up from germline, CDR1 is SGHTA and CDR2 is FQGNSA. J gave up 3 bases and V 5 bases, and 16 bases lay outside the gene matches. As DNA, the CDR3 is TGTGCCAGCAGCCACCGTGACAAGACAGGGCTTATCTACGAGCAGTACTTC. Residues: CASSHRDKTGLIYEQYF.

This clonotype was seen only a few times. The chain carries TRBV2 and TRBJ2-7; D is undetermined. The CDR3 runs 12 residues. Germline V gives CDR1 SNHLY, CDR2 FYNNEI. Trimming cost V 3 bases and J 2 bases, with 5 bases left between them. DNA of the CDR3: TGTGCCAGCAGTGACAGTCCCTACGAGCAGTACTTC. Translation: CASSDSPYEQYF.

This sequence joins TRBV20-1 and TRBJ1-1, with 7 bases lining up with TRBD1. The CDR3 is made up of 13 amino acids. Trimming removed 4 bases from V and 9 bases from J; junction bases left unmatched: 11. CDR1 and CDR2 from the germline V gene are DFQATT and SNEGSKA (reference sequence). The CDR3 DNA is TGCAGTGCTACACCGGCAATGGACAGGAAAGCTTTCTTT. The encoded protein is CSATPAMDRKAFF.

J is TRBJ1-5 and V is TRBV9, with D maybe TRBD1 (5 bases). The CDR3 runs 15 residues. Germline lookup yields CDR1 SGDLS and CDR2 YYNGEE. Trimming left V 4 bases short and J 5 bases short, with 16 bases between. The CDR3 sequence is CASSPEPRGDQPQHF. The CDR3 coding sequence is TGTGCCAGCAGCCCCGAGCCAAGAGGGGATCAGCCCCAGCATTTT.

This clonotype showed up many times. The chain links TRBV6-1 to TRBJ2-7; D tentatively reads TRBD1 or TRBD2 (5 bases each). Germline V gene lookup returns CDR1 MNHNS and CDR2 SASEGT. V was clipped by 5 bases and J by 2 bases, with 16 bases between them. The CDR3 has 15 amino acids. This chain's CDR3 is CASSSPRDGAYEQYF. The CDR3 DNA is TGTGCCAGCAGTTCCCCTCGGGACGGAGCCTACGAGCAGTACTTC.

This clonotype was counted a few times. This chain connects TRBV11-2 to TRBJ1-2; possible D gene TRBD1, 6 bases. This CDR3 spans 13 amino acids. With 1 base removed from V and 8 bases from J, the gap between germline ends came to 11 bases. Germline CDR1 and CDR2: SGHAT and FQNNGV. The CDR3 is CASSLVRGGGYTF. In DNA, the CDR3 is TGTGCCAGCAGCTTAGTCAGGGGAGGGGGCTACACCTTC.

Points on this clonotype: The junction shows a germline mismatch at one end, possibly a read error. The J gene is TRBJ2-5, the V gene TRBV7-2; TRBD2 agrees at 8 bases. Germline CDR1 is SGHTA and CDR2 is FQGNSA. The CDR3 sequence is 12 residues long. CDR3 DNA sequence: TGTGCCAGCAGCAACGGGGGGGGAGAGAGGCACTTC. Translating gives CASSNGGGERHF.

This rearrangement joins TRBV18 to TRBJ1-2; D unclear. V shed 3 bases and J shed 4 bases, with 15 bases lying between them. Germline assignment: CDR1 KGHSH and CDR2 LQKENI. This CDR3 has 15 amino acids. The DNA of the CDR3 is TGTGCCAGCTCACCGTCGCCCCAGCCAGGCTATGGCTACACCTTC. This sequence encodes CASSPSPQPGYGYTF. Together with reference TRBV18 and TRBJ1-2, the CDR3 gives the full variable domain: NAGVMQNPRHLVRRRGQEARLRCSPMKGHSHVYWYRQLPEEGLKFMVYLQKENIIDESGMPKERFSAEFPKEGPSILRIQQVVRGDSAAYFCASSPSPQPGYGYTFGSGTRLTVV.

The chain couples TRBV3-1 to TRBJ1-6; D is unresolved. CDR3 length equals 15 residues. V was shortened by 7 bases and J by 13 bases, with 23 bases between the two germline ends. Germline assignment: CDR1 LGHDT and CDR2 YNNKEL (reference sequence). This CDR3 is CASTRTGGLNSPLHF. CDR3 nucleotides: TGTGCCAGCACCCGGACTGGCGGCTTAAACTCGCCCCTCCACTTT.

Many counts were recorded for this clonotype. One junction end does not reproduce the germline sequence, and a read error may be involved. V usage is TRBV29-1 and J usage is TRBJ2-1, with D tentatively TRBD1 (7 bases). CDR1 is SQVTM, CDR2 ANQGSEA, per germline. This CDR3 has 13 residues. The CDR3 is CSVGSGGYNEQFF. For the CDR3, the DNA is TGCAGTGTTGGTTCAGGGGGGTACAATGAGCAGTTCTTC.

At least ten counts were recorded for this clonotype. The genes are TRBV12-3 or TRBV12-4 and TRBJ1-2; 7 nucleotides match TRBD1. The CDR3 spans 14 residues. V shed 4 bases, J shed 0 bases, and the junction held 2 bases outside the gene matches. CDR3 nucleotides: TGTGCCAGCAGTTGGGGACAGACTAACTATGGCTACACCTTC. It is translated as CASSWGQTNYGYTF.

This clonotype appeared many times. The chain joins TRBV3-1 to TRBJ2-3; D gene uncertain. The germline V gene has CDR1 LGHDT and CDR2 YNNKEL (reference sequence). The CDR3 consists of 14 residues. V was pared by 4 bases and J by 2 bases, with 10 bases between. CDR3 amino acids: CASSPWANTDTQYF. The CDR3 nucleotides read TGTGCCAGCAGCCCGTGGGCGAACACAGATACGCAGTATTTT.

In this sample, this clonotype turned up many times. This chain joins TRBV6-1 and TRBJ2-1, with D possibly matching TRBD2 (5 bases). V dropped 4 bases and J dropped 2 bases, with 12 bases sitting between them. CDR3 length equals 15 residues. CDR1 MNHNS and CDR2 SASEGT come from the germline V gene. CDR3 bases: TGTGCCAGCAGTGCCGTTCCCGGGGCCTACAATGAGCAGTTCTTC. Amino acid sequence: CASSAVPGAYNEQFF.

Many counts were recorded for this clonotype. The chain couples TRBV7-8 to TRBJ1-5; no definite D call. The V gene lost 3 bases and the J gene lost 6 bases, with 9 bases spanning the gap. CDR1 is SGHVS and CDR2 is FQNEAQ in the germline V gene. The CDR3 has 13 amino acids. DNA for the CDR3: TGTGCCAGCAGCTTGTCGCAGTCTCAGCCCCAGCATTTT. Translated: CASSLSQSQPQHF.

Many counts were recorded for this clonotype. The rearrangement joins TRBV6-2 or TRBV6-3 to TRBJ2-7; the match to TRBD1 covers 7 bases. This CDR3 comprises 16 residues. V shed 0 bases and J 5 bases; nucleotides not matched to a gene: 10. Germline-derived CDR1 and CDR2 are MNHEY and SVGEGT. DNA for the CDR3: TGTGCCAGCAGTTACTCGATGTCCAGGGGGTCCCACGAGCAGTACTTC. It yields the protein CASSYSMSRGSHEQYF.

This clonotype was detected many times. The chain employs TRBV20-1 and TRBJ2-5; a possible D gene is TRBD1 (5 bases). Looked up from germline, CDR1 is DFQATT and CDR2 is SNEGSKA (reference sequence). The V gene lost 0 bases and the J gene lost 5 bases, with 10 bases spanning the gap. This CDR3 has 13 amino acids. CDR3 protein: CSARDPGPETQYF. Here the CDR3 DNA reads TGCAGTGCTAGAGATCCAGGGCCCGAGACCCAGTACTTC.

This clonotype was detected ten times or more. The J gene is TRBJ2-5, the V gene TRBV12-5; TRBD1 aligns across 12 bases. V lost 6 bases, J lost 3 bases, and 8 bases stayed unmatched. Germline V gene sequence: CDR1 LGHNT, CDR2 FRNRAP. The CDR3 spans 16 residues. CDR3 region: CASGHTGTGGEETQYF. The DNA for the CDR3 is TGTGCTAGTGGACACACCGGGACAGGGGGCGAAGAGACCCAGTACTTC.

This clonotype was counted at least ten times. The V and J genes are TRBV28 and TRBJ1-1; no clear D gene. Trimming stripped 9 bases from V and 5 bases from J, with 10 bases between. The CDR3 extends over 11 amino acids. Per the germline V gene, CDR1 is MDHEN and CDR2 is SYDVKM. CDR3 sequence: CASGRRTEAFF. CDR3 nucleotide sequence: TGTGCCAGTGGCAGGAGAACTGAAGCTTTCTTT. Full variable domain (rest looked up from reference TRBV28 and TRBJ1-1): DVKVTQSSRYLVKRTGEKVFLECVQDMDHENMFWYRQDPGLGLRLIYFSYDVKMKEKGDIPEGYSVSREKKERFSLILESASTNQTSMYLCASGRRTEAFFGQGTRLTVV.